The 26 T cell receptor beta chains below were found in one sample sequenced in a study of a mutant IDH1 vaccine in newly diagnosed glioma. Antigens for these TCRs are unknown. Clones were sequenced by immunoSEQ multiplex PCR, and TCRdb holds only the in-frame ones, with some missing. This sample has around 78,000 clones, with 75% to 85% found just once. Time point noted: week 23, last vaccination. It was 300 ug of mutant IDH1 20-mer peptide that made up each vaccine dose, given with topical imiquimod. The sequencing used PBMCs, collected from a glioma patient whose treatment included an IDH1 peptide vaccine. These receptors were taken from a man aged 30-40 years with glioma. Some clones in this sample may be carry-over from other donors' samples.

The chain is built from TRBV2 and TRBJ1-5; no reliable D call. CDR1 and CDR2 from the germline V gene are SNHLY and FYNNEI. The V end was cut by 4 bases, the J end by 1 base, with 11 bases between. The CDR3 loop spans 15 amino acids. The CDR3 DNA is TGTGCCAGCAGTGTAGAGGGAAGAAGCAATCAGCCCCAGCATTTT. It yields the protein CASSVEGRSNQPQHF.

V usage is TRBV6-5 and J usage is TRBJ2-2; D is unclear. Germline V gene lookup returns CDR1 MNHEY and CDR2 SVGAGI. V shed 7 bases and J shed 2 bases, with 14 bases lying between them. The CDR3 sequence is 15 residues long. CDR3 in DNA: TGTGCCAGCACCCCGGATCGATATAACACCGGGGAGCTGTTTTTT. Translated: CASTPDRYNTGELFF.

This clone was observed a single time. Other nucleotide sequences in the sample specify the same CDR3. The chain employs TRBV28 and TRBJ1-4, with a tentative D call TRBD1 (6 bases). Between the trimmed V and J ends, which lost 7 bases and 0 bases, there was a span of 9 bases. The germline CDR1 and CDR2 sequences are MDHEN and SYDVKM. CDR3 size: 14 residues. Here the CDR3 DNA reads TGTGCCAGCAAGGAGGGGGCAACTAATGAAAAACTGTTTTTT. Translated: CASKEGATNEKLFF.

This clone was seen only a few times. The chain links TRBV7-3 to TRBJ2-3, with D uncertain. The CDR3 sequence is 14 residues long. V was shortened by 5 bases and J by 2 bases, with 11 bases between the two germline ends. Germline V gene data show CDR1 as SGHTA and CDR2 as FQGTGA. CDR3 nucleotide sequence: TGTGCCAGCAGCCTAGACGGAAACACAGATACGCAGTATTTT. It translates to CASSLDGNTDTQYF.

The chain recombines TRBV7-9 with TRBJ1-2; D might be TRBD1 (5 bases). There are 14 residues in the CDR3. Germline V gives CDR1 SEHNR, CDR2 FQNEAQ (reference sequence). Trimming cost V 1 base and J 7 bases, with 13 bases left between them. CDR3 loop: CASSLETARGGYTF. The CDR3 DNA follows: TGTGCCAGCAGCTTAGAGACGGCTAGGGGTGGCTACACCTTC.

The V call is TRBV28, the J call TRBJ1-5; 7 bases map to TRBD1. The germline V gene has CDR1 MDHEN and CDR2 SYDVKM. The junction had 6 bases not matched to a gene; V was cut back by 3 bases and J by 1 base. The CDR3 sequence is 16 residues long. CDR3 DNA: TGTGCCAGCAGTTTGCCGGGACAGTTAAGCAATCAGCCCCAGCATTTT. Its translation: CASSLPGQLSNQPQHF.

The chain couples TRBV19 to TRBJ1-2, with TRBD1 matching 7 bases. From germline, CDR1 is LNHDA and CDR2 SQIVND (reference sequence). V was pared by 7 bases and J by 7 bases, with 9 bases of the junction left unmatched. CDR3 length: 13 amino acids. CDR3 bases: TGTGCCAGTAAACGGACAGGATTTCGTGGCTACACCTTC. Encoded protein: CASKRTGFRGYTF. The full variable domain, with the rest looked up from reference TRBV19 and TRBJ1-2, is DGGITQSPKYLFRKEGQNVTLSCEQNLNHDAMYWYRQDPGQGLRLIYYSQIVNDFQKGDIAEGYSVSREKKESFPLTVTSAQKNPTAFYLCASKRTGFRGYTFGSGTRLTVV.

V usage is TRBV28 and J usage is TRBJ1-1, with D perhaps matching TRBD1 (6 bases). CDR3 length: 11 amino acids. The V end was cut by 5 bases, the J end by 8 bases, with 9 bases between. Per the germline V gene, CDR1 is MDHEN and CDR2 is SYDVKM. This CDR3 is CASSDDREAFF. CDR3 bases: TGTGCCAGCAGTGATGACAGGGAAGCTTTCTTT.

V and J are TRBV27 and TRBJ2-5; tentatively, D is TRBD1 (6 bases). V gave up 5 bases and J gave up 7 bases, with 11 bases separating them. Germline V gives CDR1 MNHEY, CDR2 SMNVEV (reference sequence). CDR3 size: 12 residues. As DNA, the CDR3 is TGTGCCAGCAGTGCCCAAGGGGGGACCCAGTACTTC. The encoded protein is CASSAQGGTQYF.

The chain is built from TRBV7-9 and TRBJ1-1, with 7 bases aligning to TRBD1. V lost 5 bases and J lost 1; bases outside the gene matches: 7. Germline-derived CDR1 and CDR2 are SEHNR and FQNEAQ (reference sequence). The CDR3 covers 15 residues. The CDR3 DNA sequence: TGTGCCAGCAGCCCCGCCAGGGGGGGGAACACTGAAGCTTTCTTT. This gives the protein CASSPARGGNTEAFF.

This chain uses TRBV10-3 with TRBJ2-1; 12 bases fit TRBD2. Losses at the gene ends were 6 bases for V and 0 bases for J; bases not matched to a gene: 3. This CDR3 is built from 16 residues. The V gene's germline CDR1 is ENHRY and CDR2 SYGVKD. CDR3 nucleotides: TGTGCCATCAGGAGGACTAGCGGGGTCTCCTACAATGAGCAGTTCTTC. Protein product: CAIRRTSGVSYNEQFF.

The rearrangement links TRBV6-4 to TRBJ2-3; 8 bases align to TRBD2. CDR3 length: 16 residues. CDR1 and CDR2 (germline): MRHNA, SNTAGT. V trimming: 2 bases; J trimming: 4 bases; junction bases outside the gene matches: 8. The CDR3 here is CASSDKAGDQADTQYF. CDR3 nucleotide sequence: TGTGCCAGCAGTGACAAAGCGGGGGATCAAGCAGATACGCAGTATTTT.

V is TRBV28 and J is TRBJ2-7; 8 bases are a match to TRBD1. The trim removed 6 bases at V and 5 bases at J, leaving 9 bases unmatched. Germline assignment: CDR1 MDHEN and CDR2 SYDVKM. The CDR3 runs to 14 residues. CDR3 sequence: CASRDRDKIHEQYF. The CDR3 DNA follows: TGTGCCAGCAGGGACAGGGACAAGATCCACGAGCAGTACTTC.

This clone was observed a single time. The chain joins TRBV30 to TRBJ2-7, with 8 bases matching TRBD1. V was pared by 3 bases and J by 3 bases, with 4 bases of the junction left unmatched. CDR1 is GTSNPN, CDR2 SVGIG, per germline (reference sequence). This CDR3 comprises 13 residues. The CDR3 nucleotides read TGTGCCTGGAGGGACGGACAGGGCTACGAGCAGTACTTC. This encodes CAWRDGQGYEQYF.

The rearrangement links TRBV5-6 to TRBJ2-6; D perhaps matches TRBD2 (5 bases). The germline CDR1 and CDR2 sequences are SGHDT and YYEEEE. This CDR3 contains 18 residues. Deletions cut 5 bases from V and 2 bases from J, with 20 bases between. The CDR3 reads CASSRDWPAGAGANVLTF. For the CDR3, the DNA is TGTGCCAGCAGTCGCGACTGGCCGGCCGGGGCTGGGGCCAACGTCCTGACTTTC.

The chain recombines TRBV28 with TRBJ2-7, with a tentative D call TRBD2 (6 bases). CDR3 length: 14 amino acids. Per the germline V gene, CDR1 is MDHEN and CDR2 is SYDVKM. Trimming cost V 5 bases and J 3 bases, with 14 bases left between them. The CDR3 bases are TGTGCCAGCAGTCCTAGGGACTGGTACTACGAGCAGTACTTC. It is translated as CASSPRDWYYEQYF. Variable domain in full (rest from reference TRBV28 and TRBJ2-7): DVKVTQSSRYLVKRTGEKVFLECVQDMDHENMFWYRQDPGLGLRLIYFSYDVKMKEKGDIPEGYSVSREKKERFSLILESASTNQTSMYLCASSPRDWYYEQYFGPGTRLTVT.

The chain joins TRBV27 to TRBJ2-7; D uncertain. CDR1 MNHEY and CDR2 SMNVEV come from the germline V gene (reference sequence). Trimming took 10 bases from V and 4 from J, leaving 17 bases between them. This CDR3 contains 13 residues. In DNA, the CDR3 is TGTGCCAACTACCGGACGATGGGGTACGAGCAGTACTTC. Protein: CANYRTMGYEQYF.

The chain has TRBV5-4 and TRBJ2-3, with D perhaps given as TRBD1 or TRBD2 (5 bases each). The length of the CDR3 is 19 residues. V shed 9 bases and J shed 11 bases, with 40 bases lying between them. The germline V gene has CDR1 SGHNT and CDR2 YYREEE (reference sequence). CDR3 nucleotide sequence: TGTGCCACCGCCTCCTCAGTAGCGCGGGTCACAGATACGTCAGGGAAGCAGTATTTT. This sequence encodes CATASSVARVTDTSGKQYF.

This clone appeared once. This chain links TRBV7-9 with TRBJ1-2, with 7 nucleotides matching TRBD1. V gave up 1 base and J gave up 0 bases; unmatched junction bases: 5. Germline CDR1 reads SEHNR; CDR2 reads FQNEAQ (reference sequence). The CDR3 sequence is 16 residues long. The CDR3, as DNA: TGTGCCAGCAGCTTAGGTCAGGGGGGAGCTAACTATGGCTACACCTTC. Translating gives CASSLGQGGANYGYTF.

The chain joins TRBV28 to TRBJ1-5; TRBD1 aligns across 11 bases. The CDR3 length is 14 residues. V lost 8 bases and J lost 6; bases outside the gene matches: 6. Germline loops: CDR1 MDHEN, CDR2 SYDVKM. The CDR3: CASLRTGGFQPQHF. The CDR3 DNA reads as TGTGCCAGCCTACGGACAGGGGGCTTTCAGCCCCAGCATTTT.

This chain links TRBV6-1 with TRBJ1-2; tentatively, D is TRBD1 (6 bases). This CDR3 is built from 15 residues. V was cut by 5 bases and J by 0 bases, with 13 bases left in between. Germline lookup yields CDR1 MNHNS and CDR2 SASEGT. The CDR3 DNA sequence: TGTGCCAGCAGTAGAGACAGGATTGCTAACTATGGCTACACCTTC. Encoded protein: CASSRDRIANYGYTF.

V is TRBV5-4 and J is TRBJ2-5, with TRBD2 matching 10 bases. With V trimmed by 0 bases and J by 2 bases, 7 bases remained unmatched. Germline lookup yields CDR1 SGHNT and CDR2 YYREEE (reference sequence). This CDR3 has 17 residues. The CDR3 here is CASSLGFGAGGQETQYF. The CDR3 DNA follows: TGTGCCAGCAGCTTGGGGTTTGGAGCGGGGGGGCAAGAGACCCAGTACTTC.

This chain connects TRBV19 to TRBJ2-2, with a weak D call TRBD1 (5 bases). This CDR3 comprises 13 residues. Germline loops: CDR1 LNHDA, CDR2 SQIVND (reference sequence). V lost 9 bases, J lost 5 bases, and 13 bases lay in between. CDR3 amino acids: CASGRAATGELFF. The DNA for the CDR3 is TGTGCCAGCGGCAGGGCTGCGACCGGGGAGCTGTTTTTT.

V is TRBV29-1 and J is TRBJ1-2; D may be TRBD1 (5 bases). The germline V gene has CDR1 SQVTM and CDR2 ANQGSEA. V was trimmed by 4 bases and J by 4 bases, leaving 10 bases between them. The CDR3 length is 12 residues. The CDR3 region has the DNA TGCAGCGTTGGGGACGGAACCTATGGCTACACCTTC. Translating it yields CSVGDGTYGYTF.

The V and J genes are TRBV7-2 and TRBJ1-2, with D perhaps matching TRBD1 (6 bases). V lost 3 bases and J lost 5, with 16 bases in between. The germline CDR1 and CDR2 sequences are SGHTA and FQGNSA. The CDR3 is 15 amino acids. CDR3 nucleotides: TGTGCCAGCAGCTTGGGGGGGGCGCACCCTTATGGCTACACCTTC. It is translated as CASSLGGAHPYGYTF.

The V gene is TRBV7-2, the J gene TRBJ2-3, with D perhaps matching TRBD2 (5 bases). Trimming cost V 4 bases and J 5 bases, with 16 bases left between them. This CDR3 comprises 15 residues. Germline CDR1 and CDR2: SGHTA and FQGNSA. The CDR3 DNA is TGTGCCAGCAGCTCTCGGGGTTTGACGGGAGATACGCAGTATTTT. Its translation is CASSSRGLTGDTQYF.